The 25 T cell receptor beta chains below come from one sample, sequenced in a study of blood T cell repertoires in COVID-19. Some clones are missing from TCRdb's copy, which holds only in-frame ones; the method was immunoSEQ multiplex PCR. The sample contains 160,000 or so clones, approximately 84% of which appear only once. The sequenced sample consisted of peripheral blood. The origin of the receptors is a middle-aged man with acute or convalescent COVID-19.

CDR3 DNA: TGTGCCACCAGTGATTTGAACAGGGCGGATGGCTACACCTTC. Translation gives CATSDLNRADGYTF. The chain recombines TRBV24-1 with TRBJ1-2, with TRBD1 as a possible D gene (6 bases). The CDR3 has 14 residues. Trimming stripped 0 bases from V and 6 bases from J, with 10 bases between. Germline V gene sequence: CDR1 KGHDR, CDR2 SFDVKD.

The genes are TRBV5-3 and TRBJ2-1, with D perhaps matching TRBD1 (5 bases). TRBV5-3 is placed among ORFs of uncertain function. V dropped 0 bases and J dropped 0 bases, with 7 bases sitting between them. This CDR3 is built from 15 residues. DNA of the CDR3: TGTGCCAGAAGCTTGGCAGGGAACTCCTACAATGAGCAGTTCTTC. Its translation: CARSLAGNSYNEQFF.

The chain recombines TRBV5-4 with TRBJ2-5; 10 bases are a match to TRBD2. Trimming at V came to 1 base and at J to 5 bases, leaving 8 bases not matched to a gene. The CDR3 covers 16 residues. Germline CDR1 reads SGHNT; CDR2 reads YYREEE (reference sequence). CDR3 loop: CASSLPSGGAEETQYF. The CDR3 DNA reads as TGTGCCAGCAGCTTGCCCAGCGGGGGGGCCGAGGAGACCCAGTACTTC.

The chain has TRBV6-6 and TRBJ1-2; D uncertain. This CDR3 contains 14 residues. V lost 7 bases to trimming and J lost 0 bases, with 12 bases between them. Germline CDR1 and CDR2: MNHNY and SVGAGI (reference sequence). The CDR3: CASINAGTNYGYTF. CDR3 nucleotides: TGTGCCAGCATTAACGCCGGGACTAACTATGGCTACACCTTC.

The J gene is TRBJ1-2, the V gene TRBV12-3 or TRBV12-4, with D possibly being TRBD1 (5 bases). The V end lost 4 bases, the J end lost 1 base, and 7 bases lay between the germline ends. This CDR3 region has 13 residues. The chain's CDR3 is CASSSQGNYGYTF. As DNA, the CDR3 is TGTGCCAGCAGTTCCCAGGGTAACTATGGCTACACCTTC.

The rearrangement uses TRBV19 and TRBJ2-7, with 10 bases identical to TRBD1. This CDR3 comprises 15 residues. Germline V gives CDR1 LNHDA, CDR2 SQIVND (reference sequence). V lost 6 bases and J lost 4; bases outside the gene matches: 9. CDR3 sequence: CASSLPGQGLYEQYF. CDR3 DNA sequence: TGTGCCAGTAGCCTCCCGGGACAGGGGTTATACGAGCAGTACTTC.

In this sample, this clone turned up once. This rearrangement joins TRBV28 to TRBJ2-2; D perhaps matches TRBD1 (6 bases). Germline-derived CDR1 and CDR2 are MDHEN and SYDVKM. The CDR3 runs to 12 residues. V lost 6 bases, J lost 6 bases, and 8 bases lay in between. The CDR3 loop reads CASRGAPGELFF. The CDR3 region has the DNA TGTGCCAGCAGGGGGGCCCCCGGGGAGCTGTTTTTT.

The J gene is TRBJ1-1, the V gene TRBV30; 7 nucleotides line up with TRBD1. With 5 bases clipped from V and 5 bases from J, the junction kept 2 bases outside the gene matches. Germline assignment: CDR1 GTSNPN and CDR2 SVGIG (reference sequence). This CDR3 contains 11 residues. The DNA for the CDR3 is TGTGCCTGGGACAGGGAAACTGAAGCTTTCTTT. As protein: CAWDRETEAFF. The entire variable domain, with the rest obtained from reference TRBV30 and TRBJ1-1, is as follows: SQTIHQWPATLVQPVGSPLSLECTVEGTSNPNLYWYRQAAGRGLQLLFYSVGIGQISSEVPQNLSASRPQDRQFILSSKKLLLSDSGFYLCAWDRETEAFFGQGTRLTVV.

V gene TRBV7-2 combines with J gene TRBJ1-3, with D hard to call. CDR1 is SGHTA, CDR2 FQGNSA, per germline. The length of the CDR3 is 15 residues. V lost 3 bases and J 3 bases, leaving 12 bases between the germline ends. CDR3 sequence: CASSFPGGGGNTIYF. In DNA, the CDR3 is TGTGCCAGCAGCTTTCCAGGAGGCGGTGGAAACACCATATATTTT.

This sequence joins TRBV18 and TRBJ1-2; the D is unclear. V shed 6 bases and J shed 3 bases, with 11 bases lying between them. Germline V CDR1 and CDR2: KGHSH, LQKENI. The length of the CDR3 is 13 residues. The CDR3 DNA is TGTGCCAGCTCTCTCGGGTTGGACTATGGCTACACCTTC. Its translation: CASSLGLDYGYTF.

The rearrangement links TRBV4-3 to TRBJ2-3; D unclear. The CDR3 consists of 16 residues. Trimming removed 0 bases from V and 2 bases from J, with 12 bases in between. In germline, CDR1 is LGHNA, CDR2 YSLEER. DNA of the CDR3: TGCGCCAGCAGCCAAGATTTAGGCGGAATCACAGATACGCAGTATTTT. Protein sequence: CASSQDLGGITDTQYF.

J is TRBJ1-1 and V is TRBV9; 7 bases are a match to TRBD1. Germline loops: CDR1 SGDLS, CDR2 YYNGEE. CDR3 length: 15 residues. V was clipped by 4 bases and J by 5 bases; unmatched bases: 11. CDR3 residues: CASSPSSGQRTEAFF. CDR3 sequence (DNA): TGTGCCAGCAGCCCTTCCTCGGGACAGCGGACTGAAGCTTTCTTT. Variable domain in full (rest from reference TRBV9 and TRBJ1-1): DSGVTQTPKHLITATGQRVTLRCSPRSGDLSVYWYQQSLDQGLQFLIQYYNGEERAKGNILERFSAQQFPDLHSELNLSSLELGDSALYFCASSPSSGQRTEAFFGQGTRLTVV.

This clone was recorded only once. The gene calls are TRBV3-1 (or the pseudogene TRBV3-2) and TRBJ1-2, with 10 bases lining up with TRBD1. The CDR3 has 15 amino acids. V shed 3 bases and J 6 bases; nucleotides not matched to a gene: 7. CDR1 is LGHDT, CDR2 YNNKEL, per germline (reference sequence). The CDR3 nucleotides read TGTGCCAGCAGCCAGCATGACAGGGGGCAGAATGGCTACACCTTC. Encoded protein: CASSQHDRGQNGYTF.

The chain couples TRBV6-6 to TRBJ1-1; 11 nucleotides agree with TRBD1. Trimming cost V 5 bases and J 7 bases; bases outside gene matches: 3. This CDR3 has 13 residues. The germline CDR1 and CDR2 sequences are MNHNY and SVGAGI (reference sequence). CDR3 DNA sequence: TGTGCCAGCAGTGGACAGGGGGCCGTTGAAGCTTTCTTT. This codes for CASSGQGAVEAFF.

The chain combines TRBV27 with TRBJ1-5, with 11 nucleotides matching TRBD1. V shed 6 bases, J shed 1 base, and the junction held 17 bases outside the gene matches. Looked up from germline, CDR1 is MNHEY and CDR2 is SMNVEV (reference sequence). The CDR3 is 20 amino acids. This CDR3 is CASSPGRGQGAGESNQPQHF. The CDR3 bases are TGTGCCAGCAGCCCCGGACGAGGACAGGGGGCAGGGGAGAGCAATCAGCCCCAGCATTTT.

The chain has TRBV15 and TRBJ2-7; 9 bases agree with TRBD1. Germline V CDR1 and CDR2: LNHNV, YYDKDF (reference sequence). The trim removed 3 bases at V and 2 bases at J, leaving 2 bases unmatched. The CDR3 length is 14 residues. The DNA of the CDR3 is TGTGCCACCAGCAGCCGACAGGGGGCCTACGAGCAGTACTTC. It encodes CATSSRQGAYEQYF.

V and J are TRBV24-1 and TRBJ1-5; TRBD1 is a possible D gene (6 bases). Per germline, CDR1 KGHDR and CDR2 SFDVKD. The CDR3 totals 18 residues. V was cut by 7 bases and J by 4 bases, with 25 bases left in between. CDR3 protein: CATSPGGSKGELNQPQHF. The CDR3 nucleotides read TGTGCCACCAGCCCGGGGGGCTCGAAGGGGGAATTGAATCAGCCCCAGCATTTT.

The chain couples TRBV11-3 to TRBJ2-3; 11 positions match TRBD1. The V gene end was trimmed by 0 bases and the J gene end by 2 bases; junction bases not matched to a gene: 1. The germline CDR1 and CDR2 sequences are SGHNT and YENEEA. The CDR3 consists of 16 residues. The CDR3 reads CASSLDGQGATDTQYF. The CDR3 region has the DNA TGTGCCAGCAGCTTAGATGGACAGGGGGCCACAGATACGCAGTATTTT.

The chain joins TRBV12-3 or TRBV12-4 to TRBJ2-1; 7 nucleotides align to TRBD2. The CDR3 is made up of 12 amino acids. Trimming removed 10 bases from V and 9 bases from J; junction bases left unmatched: 9. The CDR3 loop reads CATGLVKGEQFF. The CDR3 DNA follows: TGTGCCACTGGACTAGTGAAAGGTGAGCAGTTCTTC.

The chain is built from TRBV5-4 and TRBJ1-1, with TRBD1 matching 11 bases. The V gene end was trimmed by 3 bases and the J gene end by 3 bases; junction bases not matched to a gene: 1. This CDR3 spans 14 amino acids. CDR1 and CDR2 (germline): SGHNT, YYREEE (reference sequence). In DNA form, the CDR3 reads TGTGCCAGCAGCTGGGGACAGGGGGACACTGAAGCTTTCTTT. Amino acids: CASSWGQGDTEAFF.

This rearrangement joins TRBV7-2 to TRBJ2-1; the D gene is possibly TRBD2 (6 bases). In germline, CDR1 is SGHTA, CDR2 FQGNSA. The V and J ends lost 1 base and 4 bases respectively, with 14 bases between them. The CDR3 is 16 amino acids. The CDR3 protein is CASSLGGTASYNEQFF. DNA of the CDR3: TGTGCCAGCAGCTTAGGCGGGACGGCTTCTTACAATGAGCAGTTCTTC.

This chain uses TRBV24-1 with TRBJ2-2; D is perhaps TRBD2 (5 bases). Per germline, CDR1 KGHDR and CDR2 SFDVKD. This CDR3 has 14 residues. V gave up 7 bases and J gave up 8 bases, with 16 bases separating them. The CDR3 protein is CATSSTAGGGELFF. The CDR3 DNA reads as TGTGCCACCAGCTCCACCGCCGGAGGTGGGGAGCTGTTTTTT.

The rearrangement uses TRBV25-1 and TRBJ1-5; TRBD1 agrees at 10 bases. V dropped 2 bases and J dropped 4; count of bases not matched to a gene: 5. Germline CDR1 is MGHDK and CDR2 is SYGVNS. The CDR3 sequence is 16 residues long. The CDR3 reads CASSEAGTGVNQPQHF. CDR3 coding DNA: TGTGCCAGCAGTGAAGCTGGGACAGGGGTGAATCAGCCCCAGCATTTT.

The chain has TRBV6-5 and TRBJ1-3; D ambiguous. V shed 5 bases and J shed 14 bases, with 19 bases lying between them. Germline-derived CDR1 and CDR2 are MNHEY and SVGAGI. The CDR3 is made up of 13 amino acids. The CDR3, as DNA: TGTGCCAGCAGTCCGGGTAACCGGTATGCACTATATTTT. It translates to CASSPGNRYALYF.

For the CDR3, the DNA is TGCAGCGTTGGGTTTAAGGGTAGGGGCACTGAAGCTTTCTTT. It translates to CSVGFKGRGTEAFF. The rearrangement joins TRBV29-1 to TRBJ1-1; the D gene is possibly TRBD1 (5 bases). Germline CDR1 and CDR2: SQVTM and ANQGSEA. Trimming left V 4 bases short and J 4 bases short, with 16 bases between. The CDR3 spans 14 residues.